A selection of T cell receptor beta chains follows, all from one sample in a study of circulating CD8 cells and anti-PD-1 response in melanoma. In TCRdb, the reads were re-called with MiXCR into one record per CDR3 protein. The sample shows 2,000 to 2,500 distinct CDR3 sequences, around 6.3% of them seen only once. Sequencing used CD8+ T cells from PBMCs, obtained at baseline or after one month of anti-PD-1 therapy (not recorded which). Receptors originate from a human donor with melanoma. CDR3s include the opening cysteine and the closing phenylalanine or tryptophan. D genes are given only for firm matches. Rows give clone size only sometimes, using once, few, many, or a class for an expanded clone.

>TRBD1|medium-sized|TRBJ1-1|TRBV28
CASSLFGTGLNTEAFF
TGTGCCAGCAGTTTATTCGGGACAGGGTTGAACACTGAAGCTTTCTTT
>.|medium-sized|TRBJ2-2|TRBV12-3/TRBV12-4
CASTLDTGELFF
TGTGCCAGCACCCTGGACACCGGGGAGCTGTTTTTT
>.|medium-sized|TRBJ2-3|TRBV29-1
CSVRTPSTDTQYF
TGCAGCGTCCGGACCCCTAGCACAGATACGCAGTATTTT
>.|medium-sized|TRBJ1-6|TRBV27
CASSSPSSYNSPLHF
TGTGCCAGCAGTTCCCCCAGCTCCTATAATTCACCCCTCCACTTT
>.|medium-sized|TRBJ2-3|TRBV27
CASSSVGGSDTQYF
TGTGCCAGCAGTTCCGTAGGGGGATCAGATACGCAGTATTTT
>.|medium-sized|TRBJ2-5|TRBV9
CASSVGVRQETQYF
TGTGCCAGCAGCGTAGGAGTACGCCAAGAGACCCAGTACTTC
>.|large|TRBJ2-3|TRBV9
CASSVGSTDTQYF
TGTGCCAGCAGCGTAGGTAGCACAGATACGCAGTATTTT
>.|medium-sized|TRBJ1-3|TRBV29-1
CSVSSGIRNTIYF
TGCAGCGTTTCAAGCGGTATTCGTAACACCATATATTTT
>TRBD2|few|TRBJ2-3|TRBV20-1
CSADPGGGLWADTQYF
TGCAGTGCCGACCCCGGGGGGGGGCTCTGGGCAGATACGCAGTATTTT
>.|medium-sized|TRBJ2-2|TRBV19
CASSWDTKYTGELFF
TGTGCCAGTAGTTGGGACACAAAATATACCGGGGAGCTGTTTTTT
>.|few|TRBJ2-7|TRBV19
CASSIGDGINEQYF
TGTGCCAGTAGTATAGGTGACGGCATAAACGAGCAGTACTTC
>.|medium-sized|TRBJ2-3|TRBV19
CASWTYGTDTQYF
TGTGCCTCTTGGACATACGGCACAGATACGCAGTATTTT
>.|medium-sized|TRBJ2-7|TRBV28
CATSGVLSYEQYF
TGTGCTACGTCGGGGGTTCTCTCCTACGAGCAGTACTTC
>.|medium-sized|TRBJ2-7|TRBV5-4
CASSYRGNSYEQYF
TGTGCCAGCAGCTATCGGGGGAACTCCTACGAGCAGTACTTC
>.|.|TRBJ1-1|TRBV5-4
CASSLGQMNTEAFF
TGTGCCAGCAGCTTGGGGCAGATGAACACTGAAGCTTTCTTT
>TRBD1|few|TRBJ1-2|TRBV9
CASSVDRQGNGYTF
TGTGCCAGCAGCGTAGATCGACAGGGGAACGGCTACACCTTC
>.|medium-sized|TRBJ2-1|TRBV5-4
CASSFGGVSSYNEQFF
TGTGCCAGCAGCTTTGGCGGGGTAAGCTCCTACAATGAGCAGTTCTTC
>.|medium-sized|TRBJ1-1|TRBV27
CASSGSAMNTEAFF
TGTGCCAGCAGTGGCTCGGCCATGAACACTGAAGCTTTCTTT
>TRBD2|medium-sized|TRBJ2-7|TRBV9
CASNSGGVPNEQYF
TGTGCCAGCAACTCCGGGGGGGTTCCCAACGAGCAGTACTTC
>TRBD1|medium-sized|TRBJ2-2|TRBV6-6
CASSFGTGTGELFF
TGTGCCAGCAGTTTCGGGACAGGGACCGGGGAGCTGTTTTTT